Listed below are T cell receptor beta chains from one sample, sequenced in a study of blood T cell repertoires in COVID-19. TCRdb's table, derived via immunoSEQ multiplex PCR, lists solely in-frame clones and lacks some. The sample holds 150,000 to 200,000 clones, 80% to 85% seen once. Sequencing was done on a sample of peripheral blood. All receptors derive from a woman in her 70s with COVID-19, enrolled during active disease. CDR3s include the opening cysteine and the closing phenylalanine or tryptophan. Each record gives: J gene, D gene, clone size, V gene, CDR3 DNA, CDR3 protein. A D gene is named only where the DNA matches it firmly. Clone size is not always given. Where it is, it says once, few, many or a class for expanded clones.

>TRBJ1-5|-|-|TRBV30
TGTGCCTGGAGCGAGGGTAGCAATCAGCCCCAGCATTTT
CAWSEGSNQPQHF
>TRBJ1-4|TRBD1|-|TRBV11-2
TGTGCCAGCAGCGGAAGCGACAGGGAGGAAGGAGAGTATGAAAAACTGTTTTTT
CASSGSDREEGEYEKLFF
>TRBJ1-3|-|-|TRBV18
TGTGCCAGCTCACCATGGTTCGGAGACTCTGGAAACACCATATATTTT
CASSPWFGDSGNTIYF
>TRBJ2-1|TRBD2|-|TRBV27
TGTGCCAGCAGTGACCGGGACTACCTAAATGAGCAGTTCTTC
CASSDRDYLNEQFF
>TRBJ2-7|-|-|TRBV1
TGCACCAGCAGCCAAAGCGGGCTAGCGGGAGTTCTCAAAACCTACGAGCAGTACTTC
CTSSQSGLAGVLKTYEQYF
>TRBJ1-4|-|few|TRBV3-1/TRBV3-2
TGTGCCAGCAGCCTACGGGGAGGGAAAGAAAAACTGTTTTTT
CASSLRGGKEKLFF
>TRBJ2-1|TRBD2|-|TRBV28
TGTGCCAGCAATCCGGGACTAGCGAGAAAATATGAGCAGTTCTTC
CASNPGLARKYEQFF
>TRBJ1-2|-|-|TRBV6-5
TGTGCCAGCGGGTCAGGGTCGGTCGGCTACACCTTC
CASGSGSVGYTF
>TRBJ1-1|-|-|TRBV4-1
TGCGCCAGCAGCCAAGGCGCAGGGGCCCCGAACACTGAAGCTTTCTTT
CASSQGAGAPNTEAFF
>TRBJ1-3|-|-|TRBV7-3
TGTGCCAGCAAAACTGACAGCTCTGGAAACACCATATATTTT
CASKTDSSGNTIYF
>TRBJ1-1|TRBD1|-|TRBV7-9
TGTGCCAGCAGACTCCGGGACAGTGAAGCTTTCTTT
CASRLRDSEAFF